The 30 T cell receptor beta chains listed next were all sequenced from one sample in a study of regulatory T cells in long-lasting Graves disease (dated by TCRdb to about 2021). The label giving this sample's time point can be read as: newly diagnosed GD, antithyroid drugs for less than 3 months. For both TCR sequencing and RNA sequencing, RNA was extracted from PBMCs using TRIzol. The library was produced with multiplex PCR. TCRdb shows the sequencer as Illumina HiSeq 4000. To build TCR beta libraries, CDR3 regions were amplified by Arm-PCR using iRepertoire HTBI primers. TCRdb reprocessing: public reads trimmed at Q25 with fastp, clones called with MiXCR, in-frame beta chains kept. Under each unique CDR3 protein, matching rows form one entry showing the most common genes and DNA. In this sample the table shows roughly 610,000 distinct CDR3 sequences, roughly 15% of which occur a single time. The ten largest clonotypes hold roughly 18% of the sample.

In addition, the sample was reused for a study of T cells in Graves' hyperthyroidism and ophthalmopathy.

The specimen was peripheral blood mononuclear cells (PBMCs), collected at new diagnosis, from a patient treated with antithyroid drugs. All receptors come from a young woman with Graves disease. Donor details come from another sample of the same person, matched by shared clones.

The chain employs TRBV18 and TRBJ2-1; D call uncertain. Per germline, CDR1 KGHSH and CDR2 LQKENI. The CDR3 loop spans 15 amino acids. Between the trimmed V and J ends, which lost 3 bases and 8 bases, there was a span of 17 bases. This CDR3 reads CASSPIPPPEYEQFF. Written as DNA, the CDR3 is TGTGCCAGCTCACCTATTCCCCCACCAGAGTATGAGCAGTTCTTC.

CDR3 protein: CASSLGRGGNTIYF. The CDR3 region has the DNA TGTGCCAGCAGTCTGGGCAGGGGAGGAAACACCATATATTTT. The gene calls are TRBV2 and TRBJ1-3; a possible D gene is TRBD1 (6 bases). Per germline, CDR1 SNHLY and CDR2 FYNNEI. V was clipped by 5 bases and J by 4 bases, with 12 bases between them. The CDR3 is 14 residues long.

V usage is TRBV7-9 and J usage is TRBJ1-3; possibly TRBD1 for D (5 bases). With 3 bases removed from V and 0 bases from J, the gap between germline ends came to 18 bases. Germline-derived CDR1 and CDR2 are SEHNR and FQNEAQ (reference sequence). This CDR3 comprises 18 residues. CDR3 protein: CASSLRENRRNSGNTIYF. The CDR3 region has the DNA TGTGCCAGCAGCTTGAGGGAGAACAGGCGAAACTCTGGAAACACCATATATTTT.

The CDR3: CASSPNRDLGESWVTDTQYF. DNA of the CDR3: TGTGCCAGCAGTCCCAACAGGGATTTAGGTGAAAGTTGGGTCACAGATACGCAGTATTTT. This chain links TRBV2 with TRBJ2-3, with D possibly being TRBD1 (6 bases). The V end lost 5 bases, the J end lost 2 bases, and 29 bases lay between the germline ends. Germline CDR1 SNHLY, CDR2 FYNNEI. The CDR3 runs 20 residues. Filled out from reference TRBV2 and TRBJ2-3, the complete variable domain reads EPEVTQTPSHQVTQMGQEVILRCVPISNHLYFYWYRQILGQKVEFLVSFYNNEISEKSEIFDDQFSVERPDGSNFTLKIRSTKLEDSAMYFCASSPNRDLGESWVTDTQYFGPGTRLTVL.

This clonotype has ten or more counts. V gene TRBV5-5 combines with J gene TRBJ1-2, with TRBD1 matching over 7 bases. After removal of 6 bases from V and 6 bases from J, the junction contained 11 bases not matched to a gene. The germline V gene encodes CDR1 SGHKS and CDR2 YYEKEE (reference sequence). CDR3 length: 14 residues. The CDR3 region is CASTRTGDTHGYTF. As DNA, the CDR3 is TGTGCCAGCACGCGTACAGGGGACACGCATGGCTACACCTTC.

This clonotype has a count of ten or more. This chain uses TRBV11-1 with TRBJ2-7; a weak D match, TRBD2 (5 bases). V lost 4 bases, J lost 5 bases, and 15 bases lay in between. CDR3 length: 14 residues. CDR1 and CDR2 from the germline V gene are SGHAT and FQDESV (reference sequence). For the CDR3, the DNA is TGTGCCAGCAGCTCCCGGAGCGGAACCGACGAGCAGTACTTC. Its translation is CASSSRSGTDEQYF.

On this clonotype itself: A clone one base away is much larger, so this may be a read error. In DNA form, the CDR3 reads TGTGTCAGCAGTAGAGAAATGAACACTGAAGCTTTCTTT. It is translated as CVSSREMNTEAFF. The chain uses TRBV6-1 and TRBJ1-1; D gene uncertain. CDR1 and CDR2 from the germline V gene are MNHNS and SASEGT. This CDR3 has 13 residues.

This clonotype was seen at least ten times. V gene TRBV5-1 combines with J gene TRBJ2-7; D perhaps matches TRBD1 (6 bases). The V end was cut by 0 bases, the J end by 5 bases, with 12 bases between. Germline V lookup: CDR1 SGHRS, CDR2 YFSETQ. The CDR3 runs 14 residues. The chain's CDR3 is CASSLGQGRDEQYF. Here the CDR3 DNA reads TGCGCCAGCAGCTTGGGGCAGGGGAGAGACGAGCAGTACTTC.

The CDR3 nucleotides read TGTGCCACTGGAAGTTCCTCCTACAATGAGCAGTTCTTC. It yields the protein CATGSSSYNEQFF. The chain links TRBV28 to TRBJ2-1, with D hard to call. The CDR3 is 13 residues long. V shed 10 bases and J shed 0 bases, with 10 bases lying between them. From germline, CDR1 is MDHEN and CDR2 SYDVKM. Looking up the rest from reference TRBV28 and TRBJ2-1 gives the full variable domain: DVKVTQSSRYLVKRTGEKVFLECVQDMDHENMFWYRQDPGLGLRLIYFSYDVKMKEKGDIPEGYSVSREKKERFSLILESASTNQTSMYLCATGSSSYNEQFFGPGTRLTVL.

The chain recombines TRBV20-1 with TRBJ1-6; no clear D gene. This CDR3 is 10 amino acids long. The V end lost 3 bases, the J end lost 13 bases, and 7 bases lay between the germline ends. Germline-derived CDR1 and CDR2 are DFQATT and SNEGSKA (reference sequence). The CDR3 bases are TGCAGTGCTAGTCTTTCCCCCCTCCACTTT. This encodes CSASLSPLHF.

The CDR3 DNA reads TGCGCCAGCAGGCTCGTTTCCGCCGGGGATTCACCCCTCCACTTT. It yields the protein CASRLVSAGDSPLHF. This chain joins TRBV5-1 and TRBJ1-6; D gene uncertain. Germline assignment: CDR1 SGHRS and CDR2 YFSETQ. This CDR3 region has 15 residues. The V gene lost 5 bases and the J gene lost 8 bases, with 17 bases spanning the gap. The complete variable domain, with remaining parts taken from reference TRBV5-1 and TRBJ1-6, reads KAGVTQTPRYLIKTRGQQVTLSCSPISGHRSVSWYQQTPGQGLQFLFEYFSETQRNKGNFPGRFSGRQFSNSRSEMNVSTLELGDSALYLCASRLVSAGDSPLHFGNGTRLTVT.

Comment on this clonotype: A junction end diverges from the germline sequence, so it may reflect a read error. The gene calls are TRBV6-9 and TRBJ1-1; D not certain. The CDR3 has 12 amino acids. Germline V gene data show CDR1 as MNHGY and CDR2 as SVAAGI. The CDR3 region is CASSYLNREASF. CDR3 in DNA: TGTGCCAGCAGTTACCTAAATAGAGAAGCTTCCTTT.

This sequence joins TRBV4-1 and TRBJ2-1; D ambiguous. This CDR3 spans 13 amino acids. V was pared by 3 bases and J by 10 bases, with 13 bases between. Germline V gives CDR1 MGHRA, CDR2 YSYEKL. CDR3 nucleotide sequence: TGCGCCAGCAGCCACTTACCGACGCCCGAGCAGTTCTTC. Amino acids: CASSHLPTPEQFF.

The chain carries TRBV20-1 and TRBJ2-5; D gene uncertain. The CDR3 sequence is 15 residues long. The V end was cut by 0 bases, the J end by 1 base, with 12 bases between. CDR1 is DFQATT and CDR2 is SNEGSKA in the germline V gene (reference sequence). This CDR3 reads CSARDWVKGQETQYF. The CDR3 nucleotides read TGCAGTGCTAGAGATTGGGTTAAGGGCCAAGAGACCCAGTACTTC.

The chain uses TRBV7-2 and TRBJ2-7; D ambiguous. CDR1 is SGHTA and CDR2 is FQGNSA in the germline V gene. This CDR3 has 13 residues. The ends were cut back, 3 bases at V and 2 bases at J, with 8 bases in the middle. CDR3 nucleotide sequence: TGTGCCAGCAGCTTTACACATACCTACGAGCAGTACTTC. It codes for CASSFTHTYEQYF.

This clonotype was observed at least ten times. The chain uses TRBV20-1 and TRBJ1-1, with D uncertain. The CDR3 consists of 12 residues. The V gene's germline CDR1 is DFQATT and CDR2 SNEGSKA (reference sequence). Trimming took off 4 bases at V and 0 bases at J, with 6 bases between the two ends. The CDR3 protein is CSAIRVNTEAFF. The CDR3 DNA follows: TGCAGTGCTATAAGGGTGAACACTGAAGCTTTCTTT.

This clonotype was picked up many times. This sequence joins TRBV11-1 and TRBJ2-7; the D gene is possibly TRBD1 (6 bases). The V gene's germline CDR1 is SGHAT and CDR2 FQDESV (reference sequence). The ends were cut back, 3 bases at V and 6 bases at J, with 18 bases in the middle. The CDR3 sequence is 15 residues long. CDR3 residues: CASSFETGGWREQYF. CDR3 bases: TGTGCCAGCAGCTTTGAGACAGGAGGATGGCGCGAGCAGTACTTC.

This clonotype was detected many times. The gene calls are TRBV2 and TRBJ2-1; 7 bases are shared with TRBD2. The CDR3 is 16 amino acids. V lost 6 bases to trimming and J lost 0 bases; unmatched junction nucleotides: 8. CDR1 is SNHLY, CDR2 FYNNEI, per germline. The CDR3 here is CASRVAGSSSYNEQFF. CDR3 nucleotide sequence: TGTGCCAGCAGGGTAGCGGGTTCTAGCTCCTACAATGAGCAGTTCTTC.

This clonotype was detected many times. The gene calls are TRBV28 and TRBJ2-5; 7 bases match TRBD1. V lost 5 bases, J lost 7 bases, and 10 bases stayed unmatched. The germline CDR1 and CDR2 sequences are MDHEN and SYDVKM. This CDR3 has 14 residues. The CDR3 nucleotides are TGTGCCAGCAGTGGGGACAGCCCTAGTAGGACCCAGTACTTC. Residues: CASSGDSPSRTQYF.

This clonotype was counted between two and nine times. This chain joins TRBV20-1 and TRBJ2-1; 9 bases line up with TRBD1. The germline V gene encodes CDR1 DFQATT and CDR2 SNEGSKA (reference sequence). This CDR3 spans 14 amino acids. J lost 10 bases, V lost 4 bases, and 11 bases had no gene match. The CDR3: CSAMGQGGLQEQFF. CDR3 bases: TGCAGTGCTATGGGACAGGGCGGCCTGCAGGAGCAGTTCTTC.

This clonotype has only a few counts. The chain joins TRBV19 to TRBJ2-3; 9 bases map to TRBD2. CDR3 length equals 16 residues. CDR1 is LNHDA, CDR2 SQIVND, per germline (reference sequence). V dropped 7 bases and J dropped 1; count of bases not matched to a gene: 9. The CDR3 DNA reads as TGTGCCAGTATCCCGACTAGCGGCAGGGGCACAGATACGCAGTATTTT. It yields the protein CASIPTSGRGTDTQYF.

Details on this clonotype: Since a much larger clone is just one base distant, this may be a read error. This chain uses TRBV27 with TRBJ2-7; D not certain. Germline V lookup: CDR1 MNHEY, CDR2 SMNVEV (reference sequence). The CDR3 has 14 residues. Trimming took off 3 bases at V and 0 bases at J, with 9 bases between the two ends. CDR3 sequence reads: CASSFGRISYEQYF. DNA of the CDR3: TGTGCCAGCAGTTTTGGCAGAATCTCCTACGAGCAGTACTTC.

In this sample, this clonotype turned up many times. The chain combines TRBV3-1 with TRBJ2-1, with TRBD2 matching 14 bases. J gave up 5 bases and V 4 bases, and 1 base lay outside the gene matches. The CDR3 has 15 amino acids. The germline V gene has CDR1 LGHDT and CDR2 YNNKEL (reference sequence). The CDR3 loop reads CASSRGLAGDNEQFF. CDR3 bases: TGTGCCAGCAGCCGGGGACTAGCGGGAGACAATGAGCAGTTCTTC.

The chain is built from TRBV7-9 and TRBJ2-1; TRBD2 agrees at 10 bases. The DNA end favors TRBJ2-5, so the J call may be wrong. The CDR3 contains 17 residues. CDR1 and CDR2 (germline): SEHNR, FQNEAQ (reference sequence). In nucleotides, the CDR3 is TGTGCCAGCAGCTTATGGCTTGCGGCTAGCGGGAGAGAGACCCAGTACTTC. Translated: CASSLWLAASGRETQYF.

This clonotype was recorded many times. This rearrangement joins TRBV28 to TRBJ1-2; the match to TRBD1 covers 7 bases. This CDR3 has 14 amino acids. The V gene's germline CDR1 is MDHEN and CDR2 SYDVKM. J gave up 4 bases and V 6 bases, and 8 bases lay outside the gene matches. The CDR3 nucleotides are TGTGCCAGCAGGATGACAGGGCGCCCCTATGGCTACACCTTC. Protein product: CASRMTGRPYGYTF.

Many counts were recorded for this clonotype. The gene calls are TRBV28 and TRBJ2-7, with 9 bases that match TRBD1. The CDR3 runs to 15 residues. Germline V gives CDR1 MDHEN, CDR2 SYDVKM. The V gene end was trimmed by 2 bases and the J gene end by 3 bases; junction bases not matched to a gene: 5. The CDR3 is CASSLDTGGLYEQYF. As DNA, the CDR3 is TGTGCCAGCAGTTTAGATACAGGGGGCCTCTACGAGCAGTACTTC.

The chain recombines TRBV18 with TRBJ2-1, with TRBD1 matching 8 bases. This CDR3 comprises 13 residues. Germline values: CDR1 KGHSH, CDR2 LQKENI. Trimming cost V 3 bases and J 8 bases; bases outside gene matches: 3. The CDR3 is CASSPDRVHEQFF. In DNA, the CDR3 is TGTGCCAGCTCACCGGACAGGGTCCATGAGCAGTTCTTC.

This chain joins TRBV19 and TRBJ1-5; D unresolved. This CDR3 spans 14 amino acids. The V end was cut by 6 bases, the J end by 4 bases, with 13 bases between. CDR1 and CDR2 (germline): LNHDA, SQIVND (reference sequence). The CDR3 spells CASRRVSVNQPQHF. CDR3 coding DNA: TGTGCCAGTAGGAGGGTTTCGGTTAATCAGCCCCAGCATTTT.

This clonotype was counted a few times. V is TRBV19 and J is TRBJ2-7; D is perhaps TRBD1 (5 bases). There are 16 residues in the CDR3. The V gene lost 5 bases and the J gene lost 0 bases, with 17 bases spanning the gap. The germline V gene has CDR1 LNHDA and CDR2 SQIVND (reference sequence). CDR3 nucleotide sequence: TGTGCCAGTAGTCCCACAAGACAGACGAACTCCTACGAGCAGTACTTC. Its protein is CASSPTRQTNSYEQYF.

This clonotype was found many times. This chain joins TRBV6-1 and TRBJ2-1; TRBD2 matches at 14 bases. Trimming took 3 bases from V and 5 from J; bases not matched to a gene: 9. This CDR3 spans 18 amino acids. The germline V gene encodes CDR1 MNHNS and CDR2 SASEGT. CDR3 protein: CASSDSGLAGGLHNEQFF. In nucleotides, the CDR3 is TGTGCCAGCAGTGATTCCGGACTAGCGGGAGGTCTGCACAATGAGCAGTTCTTC.